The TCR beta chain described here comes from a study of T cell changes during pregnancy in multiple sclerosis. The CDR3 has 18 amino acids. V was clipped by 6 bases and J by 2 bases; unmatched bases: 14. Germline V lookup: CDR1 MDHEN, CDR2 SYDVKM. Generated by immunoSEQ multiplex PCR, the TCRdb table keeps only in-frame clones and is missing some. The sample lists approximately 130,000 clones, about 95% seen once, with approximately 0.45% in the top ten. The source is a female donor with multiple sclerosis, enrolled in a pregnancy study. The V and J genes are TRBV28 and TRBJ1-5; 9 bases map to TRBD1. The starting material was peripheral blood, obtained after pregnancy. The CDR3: CASSSTRGQGLGNQPQHF. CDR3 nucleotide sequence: TGTGCCAGCAGCTCTACTCGGGGACAGGGTTTAGGCAATCAGCCCCAGCATTTT.